These T cell receptor beta chains were read from a single sample in a study of T-cell reconstitution after alpha-beta-depleted transplantation in children. MiXCR, run by TCRdb on the PCR reads, gives a single entry per CDR3 protein. The data show under 300,000 distinct CDR3 sequences, with 11% seen just once and 23% held by the top ten. The sample here was peripheral blood, taken 180 days after TCRalphabeta/CD19-depleted stem cell transplant. The receptors shown here come from a male patient aged 2 to 9 who had a stem cell transplant for chronic granulomatous disease, so the T cells may come from the graft donor. Each CDR3 is given with its conserved first and last residue. Fields, in order: V gene, J gene, CDR3 protein.

>TRBV6-2/TRBV6-3|TRBJ1-5
CASSPSGTNHYSNQPQHF
>TRBV27|TRBJ1-2
CASSRDLIRYGYTF
>TRBV24-1|TRBJ2-1
CATSDPQREGRDEQFF
>TRBV5-5|TRBJ2-7
CASSPEYYSSYEQYF
>TRBV18|TRBJ2-5
CASSTLSSVGETQYF
>TRBV19|TRBJ1-1
CASSPFSGPEAFF
>TRBV5-1|TRBJ2-3
CASSPLIEDTQYF
>TRBV12-3/TRBV12-4|TRBJ1-5
CASMSLGQYNQPQHF
>TRBV4-3|TRBJ1-1
CASSQDLRDKNTEAFF
>TRBV28|TRBJ2-5
CASSLILAGSQETQYF
>TRBV6-1|TRBJ2-7
CASSEWGTDYEQYF
>TRBV19|TRBJ2-3
CASSMGTQHFTDTQYF
>TRBV7-9|TRBJ2-3
CAGQEGRPTDTQYF
>TRBV20-1|TRBJ2-1
CSATRGSSSYNEQFF
>TRBV25-1|TRBJ2-7
CASSEVGQGVSPYEQYF
>TRBV15|TRBJ2-5
CATSRGGAGGPGETQYF
>TRBV19|TRBJ2-3
CASSIGGLAGTQYF
>TRBV30|TRBJ2-7
CAFQREDLSEQYF
>TRBV5-1|TRBJ2-7
CASSLASGTLYEQYF
>TRBV7-6|TRBJ1-5
CASSLAGRNQPQHF
>TRBV15|TRBJ2-5
CATSRVGVLETQYF
>TRBV20-1|TRBJ2-1
CSAPGTSHDEQFF
>TRBV20-1|TRBJ2-7
CSASDSSGVGYEQYF
>TRBV19|TRBJ2-7
CASTSPHYEQYF
>TRBV20-1|TRBJ2-7
CSVGDRVIYEQYF
>TRBV29-1|TRBJ2-2
CSVLGFGDRFTGELFF
>TRBV7-3|TRBJ2-1
CASSLSHRSSYNEQFF
>TRBV5-5|TRBJ1-1
CASRNMPDDTEAFF
>TRBV12-3/TRBV12-4|TRBJ2-5
CASSLVGAQYF
>TRBV7-9|TRBJ2-6
CASSSGQASGANVLTF
>TRBV27|TRBJ2-1
CASSPRTSGLWYEQFF
>TRBV7-3|TRBJ2-3
CASSLNLAATDTQYF
>TRBV9|TRBJ2-2
CASSGRLAGENTGELFF
>TRBV29-1|TRBJ2-3
CSVTPVGDTQYF
>TRBV9|TRBJ2-1
CASSVGTSGSSEQFF
>TRBV20-1|TRBJ2-1
CQVGDRATYNEQFF
>TRBV18|TRBJ2-5
CASSPGVASGSNGETQYF
>TRBV20-1|TRBJ2-5
CCAREEEEYPTETQYF
>TRBV6-1|TRBJ2-5
CASSRTSGNGETQYF
>TRBV12-3/TRBV12-4|TRBJ2-3
CASSRSLALSTDTQYF
>TRBV7-8|TRBJ2-1
CASSGQGREFYNEQFF
>TRBV29-1|TRBJ2-3
CSVEMDSTDTQYF
>TRBV2|TRBJ2-5
CAFCSHRATSGQETQYF
>TRBV5-1|TRBJ1-1
CASSLSVAVNTEAFF
>TRBV20-1|TRBJ2-1
CSARDFVKGAYNEQFF
>TRBV5-1|TRBJ2-4
CASSKTVLAKNIQYF
>TRBV6-5|TRBJ1-6
CASSYGQGGPPLHF
>TRBV21-1|TRBJ1-1
CASSMVRMNTEAFF
>TRBV7-6|TRBJ2-1
CASSSRDRGGDEQFF
>TRBV29-1|TRBJ1-2
CSVGREANYGYTF
>TRBV5-1|TRBJ1-2
CASSSGDGNYGYTF
>TRBV5-1|TRBJ2-1
CASSSMGASGWSSYNEQFF